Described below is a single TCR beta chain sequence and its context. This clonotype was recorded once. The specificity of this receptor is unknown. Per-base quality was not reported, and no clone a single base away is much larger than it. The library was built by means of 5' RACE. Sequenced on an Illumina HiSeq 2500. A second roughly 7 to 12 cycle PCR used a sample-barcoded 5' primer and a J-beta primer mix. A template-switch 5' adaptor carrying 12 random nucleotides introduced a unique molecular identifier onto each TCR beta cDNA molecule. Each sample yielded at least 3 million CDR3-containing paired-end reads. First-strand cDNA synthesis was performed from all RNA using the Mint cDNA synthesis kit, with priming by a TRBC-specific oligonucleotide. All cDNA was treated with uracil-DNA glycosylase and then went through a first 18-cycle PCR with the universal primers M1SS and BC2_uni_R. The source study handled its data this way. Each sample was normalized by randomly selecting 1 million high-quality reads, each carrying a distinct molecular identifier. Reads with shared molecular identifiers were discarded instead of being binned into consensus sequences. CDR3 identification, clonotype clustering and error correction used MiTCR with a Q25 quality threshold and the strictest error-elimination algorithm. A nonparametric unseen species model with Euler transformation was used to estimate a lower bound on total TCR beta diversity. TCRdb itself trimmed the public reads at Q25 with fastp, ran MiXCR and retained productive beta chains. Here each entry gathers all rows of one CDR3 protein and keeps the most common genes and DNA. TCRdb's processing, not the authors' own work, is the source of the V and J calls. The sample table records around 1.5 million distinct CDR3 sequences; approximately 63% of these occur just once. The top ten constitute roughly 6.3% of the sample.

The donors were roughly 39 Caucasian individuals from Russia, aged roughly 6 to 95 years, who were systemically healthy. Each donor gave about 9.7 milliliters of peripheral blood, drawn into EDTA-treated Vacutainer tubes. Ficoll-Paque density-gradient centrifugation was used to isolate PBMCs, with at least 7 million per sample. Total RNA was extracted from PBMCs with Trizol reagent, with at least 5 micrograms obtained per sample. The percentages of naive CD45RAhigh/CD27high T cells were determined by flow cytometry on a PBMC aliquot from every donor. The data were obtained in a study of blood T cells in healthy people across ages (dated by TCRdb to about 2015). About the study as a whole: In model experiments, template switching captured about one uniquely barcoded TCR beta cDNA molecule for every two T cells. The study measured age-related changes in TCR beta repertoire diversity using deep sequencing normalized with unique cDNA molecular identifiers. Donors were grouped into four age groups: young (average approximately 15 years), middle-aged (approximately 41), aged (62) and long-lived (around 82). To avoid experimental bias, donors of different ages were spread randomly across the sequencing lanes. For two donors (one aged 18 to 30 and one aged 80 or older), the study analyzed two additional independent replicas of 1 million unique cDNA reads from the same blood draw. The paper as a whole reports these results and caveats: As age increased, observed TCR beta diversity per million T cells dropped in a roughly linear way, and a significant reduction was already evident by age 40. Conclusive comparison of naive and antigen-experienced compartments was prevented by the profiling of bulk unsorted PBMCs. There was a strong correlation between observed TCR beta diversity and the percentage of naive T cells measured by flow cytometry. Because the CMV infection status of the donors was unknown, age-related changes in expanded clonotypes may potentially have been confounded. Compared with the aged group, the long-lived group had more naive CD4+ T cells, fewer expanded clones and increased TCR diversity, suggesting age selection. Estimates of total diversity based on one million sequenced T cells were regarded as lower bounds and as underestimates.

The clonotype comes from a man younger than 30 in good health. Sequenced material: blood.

CDR3 reads: CATRKGAGGMTDTQYF. The nucleotide sequence is TGCGCCACCCGAAAGGGGGCGGGAGGGATGACAGATACGCAGTATTTT. The rearranged segments are TRBV5-1 and TRBJ2-3; the junction holds 9 bases that match TRBD2. Including the terminal cysteine and phenylalanine, the CDR3 comprises 16 residues. Of the read, only the CDR3 DNA is kept; its 48 bases are in frame from base 1. The germline V gene provides CDR1 SGHRS and CDR2 YFSETQ. Ends trimmed: V by 9 bases, J by 3 bases; bases unmatched to a gene: 14.